This T cell receptor (beta chain) came from a study of T cell responses to AZD1222 COVID-19 vaccine. Germline values: CDR1 MNHEY, CDR2 SMNVEV (reference sequence). CDR3 length: 15 amino acids. After removal of 3 bases from V and 5 bases from J, the junction contained 1 base not matched to a gene. General study results and limits: Clonal diversity was possibly underestimated; the donors were predominantly white British and more often female. None of the repertoires were sampled until the peak T cell response had passed. A rise in Spike-specific TCR breadth and depth followed two AZD1222 doses.

Only in-frame clones appear in the TCRdb table, and some are missing; sequencing was by immunoSEQ multiplex PCR. Of 100,000 to 150,000 clones listed, about 90% are singletons. Notes on this clone: What it recognizes is unknown.

This TCR came from an adult in good health. The chain uses TRBV27 and TRBJ2-1; 13 bases align to TRBD2. The input for sequencing was peripheral blood, taken on day 0 of AZD1222 vaccination. The CDR3 here is CASSFGTSGDNEQFF. The CDR3 bases are TGTGCCAGCAGTTTTGGGACTAGCGGGGACAATGAGCAGTTCTTC.